This T cell receptor beta chain was captured in a study of cytomegalovirus exposure and HLA in healthy donors. Of note for this clone: Its antigen is currently unknown.

Germline V lookup: CDR1 MNHEY, CDR2 SMNVEV (reference sequence). V dropped 6 bases and J dropped 5; count of bases not matched to a gene: 7. CDR3 length: 15 amino acids. Study outcomes and limitations: An observed cluster of highly shared sequence variants was recorded as a likely sequencing artifact. HLA restriction was apparent for most CMV-associated TCR beta chains in a later analysis. A later analysis reportedly found fewer N-insertions in an Asian-associated ancestry cluster than the roughly 700-donor mean.

Primers for the PCR totalled 60 Vbeta and 13 Jbeta. The authors' processing: Unique TCR beta chains totaled some 81 million in a later count, with 8.5 million to 12 million of them shared. The method was immunoSEQ multiplex PCR; TCRdb's version includes in-frame clones alone and lacks a portion of them. The V and J calls and clone size come from that table; D and trimming were worked out from the DNA. The profile shows some 190,000 clones, about 87% of them singletons. The receptor was isolated from a woman aged 18-35 years in good health and CMV-seronegative. V and J are TRBV27 and TRBJ1-5; 10 nucleotides agree with TRBD1. The source material was PBMCs. Here the CDR3 reads CASRSGQGYYQPQHF. The CDR3 region has the DNA TGTGCCAGCAGATCGGGACAGGGGTATTATCAGCCCCAGCATTTT.